Listed here are 21 T cell receptor beta chains from one sample, sequenced in a study of blood T cell repertoires in COVID-19. Libraries were prepared by immunoSEQ multiplex PCR; TCRdb keeps only in-frame clonotypes and omits some of them. The data show 90,000 to 150,000 clones, 79% seen once. Sample: peripheral blood. These receptors came from an elderly woman with acute or convalescent COVID-19.

The sample holds one count of this clone. CDR3 in amino acids: CASGPTGFSTDTQYF. The CDR3 DNA sequence: TGCGCCAGTGGCCCAACAGGGTTTAGCACAGATACGCAGTATTTT. The chain links TRBV5-1 to TRBJ2-3; tentative D call: TRBD1 (6 bases). Germline V gene lookup returns CDR1 SGHRS and CDR2 YFSETQ. The CDR3 loop spans 15 amino acids. Trimming removed 8 bases from V and 0 bases from J, with 16 bases in between. The full variable domain, in which reference TRBV5-1 and TRBJ2-3 provide the parts outside the CDR3, is KAGVTQTPRYLIKTRGQQVTLSCSPISGHRSVSWYQQTPGQGLQFLFEYFSETQRNKGNFPGRFSGRQFSNSRSEMNVSTLELGDSALYLCASGPTGFSTDTQYFGPGTRLTVL.

The J gene is TRBJ2-5, the V gene TRBV2; TRBD1 is a possible D gene (8 bases). The CDR3 is 13 amino acids. CDR1 is SNHLY and CDR2 is FYNNEI in the germline V gene. V dropped 8 bases and J dropped 4 bases, with 14 bases sitting between them. The CDR3 DNA reads as TGTGCCAGCCAGGACAGGGAGGGAGAGACCCAGTACTTC. It encodes CASQDREGETQYF.

V and J are TRBV28 and TRBJ2-2, with 14 bases identical to TRBD2. The J segment lost 0 bases and the V segment lost 6 bases, leaving 3 bases of the junction unmatched. Germline-derived CDR1 and CDR2 are MDHEN and SYDVKM. CDR3 length: 17 residues. CDR3 protein: CASSPGLAGANTGELFF. The CDR3 nucleotides read TGTGCCAGCAGCCCGGGACTAGCGGGGGCGAACACCGGGGAGCTGTTTTTT. The whole variable domain, filled in from reference TRBV28 and TRBJ2-2, reads DVKVTQSSRYLVKRTGEKVFLECVQDMDHENMFWYRQDPGLGLRLIYFSYDVKMKEKGDIPEGYSVSREKKERFSLILESASTNQTSMYLCASSPGLAGANTGELFFGEGSRLTVL.

The CDR3 loop is CAITLGQGNTIYF. As DNA, the CDR3 is TGTGCCATCACTTTGGGACAAGGAAACACCATATATTTT. J is TRBJ1-3 and V is TRBV10-3, with D tentatively TRBD1 (6 bases). This CDR3 has 13 amino acids. Germline V gene lookup returns CDR1 ENHRY and CDR2 SYGVKD. Trimming pared 7 bases from V and 4 bases from J, leaving 11 bases between.

The gene calls are TRBV5-6 and TRBJ2-1, with D perhaps matching TRBD1 (5 bases). The CDR3 is 13 residues long. The germline V gene encodes CDR1 SGHDT and CDR2 YYEEEE. Trimming shortened V by 0 bases and J by 8 bases, and 9 bases separated the two germline ends. In DNA, the CDR3 is TGTGCCAGCAGCTTGGGCAGGGCCTATGAGCAGTTCTTC. It codes for CASSLGRAYEQFF.

The V call is TRBV2, the J call TRBJ1-2; D unresolved. The V end was cut by 5 bases, the J end by 4 bases, with 5 bases between. Germline V lookup: CDR1 SNHLY, CDR2 FYNNEI. This CDR3 has 11 amino acids. In DNA, the CDR3 is TGTGCCAGCAGTTGGAGCTATGGCTACACCTTC. Amino acids: CASSWSYGYTF. The full variable domain, completed using reference TRBV2 and TRBJ1-2, is EPEVTQTPSHQVTQMGQEVILRCVPISNHLYFYWYRQILGQKVEFLVSFYNNEISEKSEIFDDQFSVERPDGSNFTLKIRSTKLEDSAMYFCASSWSYGYTFGSGTRLTVV.

V is TRBV7-9 and J is TRBJ2-5, with D perhaps TRBD1 (5 bases). V lost 5 bases to trimming and J lost 0 bases, with 16 bases between them. The CDR3 is 16 residues long. Germline CDR1 and CDR2: SEHNR and FQNEAQ (reference sequence). CDR3 in DNA: TGTGCCAGCAGCCCGCGGATGACAGCCTACCAAGAGACCCAGTACTTC. Its protein product is CASSPRMTAYQETQYF.

The chain employs TRBV3-1 (or the pseudogene TRBV3-2) and TRBJ2-2; 10 bases fit TRBD2. J lost 1 base, V lost 3 bases, and 5 bases had no gene match. The CDR3 has 17 residues. Looked up from germline, CDR1 is LGHDT and CDR2 is YNNKEL (reference sequence). The CDR3 DNA reads as TGTGCCAGCAGCCACCGCGGACTAGCGGAGAACACCGGGGAGCTGTTTTTT. Protein: CASSHRGLAENTGELFF.

The chain recombines TRBV4-2 with TRBJ1-2; unclear D gene. The length of the CDR3 is 14 residues. Between the trimmed V and J ends, which lost 4 bases and 0 bases, there was a span of 9 bases. Germline values: CDR1 LGHNA, CDR2 YNFKEQ. The CDR3 DNA follows: TGTGCCAGCAGCCTCAGCGAGTCTAACTATGGCTACACCTTC. Its protein product is CASSLSESNYGYTF.

The chain joins TRBV7-9 to TRBJ2-5; 8 nucleotides match TRBD2. The CDR3 totals 16 residues. CDR1 SEHNR and CDR2 FQNEAQ come from the germline V gene (reference sequence). V was clipped by 1 base and J by 1 base; unmatched bases: 5. The CDR3 sequence is CASSLVLLAVQETQYF. The CDR3 DNA reads as TGTGCCAGCAGCTTAGTTTTACTAGCGGTCCAAGAGACCCAGTACTTC. The full variable domain, with the rest looked up from reference TRBV7-9 and TRBJ2-5, is DTGVSQNPRHKITKRGQNVTFRCDPISEHNRLYWYRQTLGQGPEFLTYFQNEAQLEKSRLLSDRFSAERPKGSFSTLEIQRTEQGDSAMYLCASSLVLLAVQETQYFGPGTRLLVL.

The J gene is TRBJ1-1, the V gene TRBV6-5; D ambiguous. The V gene lost 2 bases and the J gene lost 1 base, with 5 bases spanning the gap. The CDR3 loop spans 13 amino acids. Germline V gene lookup returns CDR1 MNHEY and CDR2 SVGAGI. CDR3 sequence (DNA): TGTGCCAGCAGTTACCGGTGGAACACTGAAGCTTTCTTT. Translating it yields CASSYRWNTEAFF.

The chain joins TRBV20-1 to TRBJ1-6, with D uncertain. Trimming took off 3 bases at V and 7 bases at J, with 7 bases between the two ends. The germline V gene has CDR1 DFQATT and CDR2 SNEGSKA (reference sequence). CDR3 length equals 12 residues. CDR3 amino acids: CSASPRNSPLHF. The CDR3 DNA sequence: TGCAGTGCTAGTCCCAGGAATTCACCCCTCCACTTT.

This chain's CDR3 is CASRVQGAETQYF. CDR3 coding DNA: TGTGCCAGCAGGGTACAGGGGGCAGAGACCCAGTACTTC. The chain links TRBV6-5 to TRBJ2-5, with 9 nucleotides matching TRBD1. Trimming cost V 6 bases and J 4 bases; bases outside gene matches: 3. The CDR3 loop spans 13 amino acids. CDR1 and CDR2 from the germline V gene are MNHEY and SVGAGI.

The V and J genes are TRBV6-4 and TRBJ2-3; 8 nucleotides match TRBD2. J was trimmed by 4 bases and V by 5 bases; bases with no gene match: 8. The CDR3 consists of 15 residues. Germline CDR1 and CDR2: MRHNA and SNTAGT. Here the CDR3 DNA reads TGTGCCAGCAGTACAGCGGGAGAGGGGGCAGATACGCAGTATTTT. Its translation: CASSTAGEGADTQYF.

This clone was detected once. The chain links TRBV7-9 to TRBJ1-2, with 7 bases fitting TRBD1. V was clipped by 5 bases and J by 3 bases; unmatched bases: 12. This CDR3 has 16 residues. Germline CDR1 reads SEHNR; CDR2 reads FQNEAQ (reference sequence). The DNA of the CDR3 is TGTGCCAGCAGCCCCAGGGCTGGGACAGCCTACTATGGCTACACCTTC. As protein: CASSPRAGTAYYGYTF. Drawing the rest from reference TRBV7-9 and TRBJ1-2, the complete variable domain is DTGVSQNPRHKITKRGQNVTFRCDPISEHNRLYWYRQTLGQGPEFLTYFQNEAQLEKSRLLSDRFSAERPKGSFSTLEIQRTEQGDSAMYLCASSPRAGTAYYGYTFGSGTRLTVV.

Ten or more counts support this clone. The chain employs TRBV28 and TRBJ1-6; D is ambiguous. This CDR3 region has 14 residues. Germline V gene data show CDR1 as MDHEN and CDR2 as SYDVKM. Trimming pared 3 bases from V and 6 bases from J, leaving 9 bases between. The CDR3 spells CASSFGVTNSPLHF. CDR3 in DNA: TGTGCCAGCAGTTTCGGGGTAACTAATTCACCCCTCCACTTT.

The chain recombines TRBV5-4 with TRBJ1-5; no firm D call. CDR1 is SGHNT and CDR2 is YYREEE in the germline V gene (reference sequence). V was trimmed by 0 bases and J by 7 bases, leaving 8 bases between them. The CDR3 sequence is 13 residues long. CDR3: CASSLDAQQPQHF. CDR3 coding DNA: TGTGCCAGCAGCTTGGACGCGCAACAGCCCCAGCATTTT.

The chain couples TRBV7-2 to TRBJ1-5, with 9 bases fitting TRBD1. The CDR3 contains 13 residues. V was clipped by 4 bases and J by 5 bases; unmatched bases: 0. CDR1 is SGHTA, CDR2 FQGNSA, per germline. The DNA of the CDR3 is TGTGCCAGCAGCTGGACAGGGGATCAGCCCCAGCATTTT. Protein sequence: CASSWTGDQPQHF.

The chain links TRBV12-5 to TRBJ1-1; D is possibly TRBD1 (6 bases). The V gene lost 10 bases and the J gene lost 3 bases, with 15 bases spanning the gap. From germline, CDR1 is LGHNT and CDR2 FRNRAP. There are 13 residues in the CDR3. CDR3 sequence (DNA): TGTGCTACCCGGGGCCAGGGGTACACTGAAGCTTTCTTT. It yields the protein CATRGQGYTEAFF.

This clone has more than one count but fewer than ten. This rearrangement joins TRBV10-3 to TRBJ2-1; 9 nucleotides align to TRBD1. This CDR3 comprises 14 residues. With 3 bases clipped from V and 9 bases from J, the junction kept 6 bases outside the gene matches. In germline, CDR1 is ENHRY, CDR2 SYGVKD. The CDR3 region has the DNA TGTGCCATCAGTGAATTCCGGGACAGGGTTGAGCAGTTCTTC. Translating gives CAISEFRDRVEQFF.

This clone was detected only a few times. V gene TRBV7-2 combines with J gene TRBJ2-2; 9 bases line up with TRBD1. CDR1 and CDR2 from the germline V gene are SGHTA and FQGNSA. J gave up 4 bases and V 5 bases, and 8 bases lay outside the gene matches. The CDR3 runs 16 residues. CDR3 protein: CASSPRTGAPTGELFF. The CDR3 DNA follows: TGTGCCAGCAGCCCTAGGACAGGGGCCCCCACCGGGGAGCTGTTTTTT.